This TCR beta chain was identified during a study of response to subunit inactivated influenza vaccine. The V end lost 8 bases, the J end lost 5 bases, and 9 bases lay between the germline ends. CDR3 length: 11 residues. TCRdb redid the calling of the RT-PCR reads with MiXCR, one entry per CDR3 protein. This sample has 500,000 to 750,000 distinct CDR3 sequences, with around 15% found just once. Findings and caveats of the study: Few new T cells, the authors suggested, are recruited by each seasonal influenza vaccination.

With regard to this clonotype: The antigen is undetermined.

The clonotype originates from a man between 45 and 60 years old who received an inactivated influenza vaccine. The material was PBMCs from blood, obtained 11 to 12 days after vaccination. The chain uses TRBV12-3 or TRBV12-4 and TRBJ2-5, with no clear D. The CDR3 nucleotides are TGTGCCAGCCAGCGTCGGGAGACCCAGTACTTC. Protein product: CASQRRETQYF.